Below, 19 T cell receptor beta chains from the same sample are listed, as sequenced in a study of shared clonotypes between healthy human individuals (TCRdb year 2020). To prepare the library, the immunoSEQ multiplex PCR assay was applied. The immuneACCESS repertoire file appears here via TCRdb, limited to in-frame rearrangements. These files lack a portion of the clones; in checked studies, under half of the deficit traces to unresolved V genes, and the cause of the others is not known. Here the sample has hundreds of thousands of clones; approximately 96% occur a single time. The ten most abundant clones make up 0.11% of the sample. For the CD8 naive samples, CD45RO-negative cells were positively selected for CCR7, yielding a CD45RA+CCR7+ population from which TemRA cells were excluded. Sequencing used naive CD8+ T cells sorted from blood. Taken with the paper, the label for cell subset or site translates to: CD45RA+CCR7+. These receptors came from a woman under 40 in good health.

The chain couples TRBV27 to TRBJ2-1; 10 positions match TRBD2. The germline gives CDR1 MNHEY, CDR2 SMNVEV (reference sequence). V trimming: 5 bases; J trimming: 8 bases; junction bases outside the gene matches: 9. The CDR3 extends over 15 amino acids. CDR3 sequence reads: CASSAGLAGVHEQFF. The CDR3 nucleotides read TGTGCCAGCAGTGCGGGGCTAGCGGGAGTCCATGAGCAGTTCTTC.

The chain joins TRBV15 to TRBJ2-7; 9 positions agree with TRBD2. The CDR3 is 15 residues long. Losses at the gene ends were 4 bases for V and 7 bases for J; bases not matched to a gene: 11. Germline assignment: CDR1 LNHNV and CDR2 YYDKDF (reference sequence). As DNA, the CDR3 is TGTGCCACCAGCATCTACAGCGGGAGGCCCAGTGAGCAGTACTTC. This sequence encodes CATSIYSGRPSEQYF.

This clone has just one count. The rearrangement links TRBV25-1 to TRBJ2-7; D uncertain. Germline CDR1 MGHDK, CDR2 SYGVNS. The V end lost 6 bases, the J end lost 2 bases, and 8 bases lay between the germline ends. This CDR3 is 12 amino acids long. CDR3 in amino acids: CASSLHPYEQYF. For the CDR3, the DNA is TGTGCCAGCAGCCTTCATCCCTACGAGCAGTACTTC.

The genes are TRBV5-1 and TRBJ2-1; D possibly corresponds to TRBD2 (6 bases). V was trimmed by 0 bases and J by 15 bases, leaving 13 bases between them. The germline V gene has CDR1 SGHRS and CDR2 YFSETQ. The CDR3 is 12 residues long. The CDR3 is CASSLGLGDPFF. CDR3 coding DNA: TGCGCCAGCAGCTTGGGACTAGGGGATCCGTTCTTC. The full variable domain, in which reference TRBV5-1 and TRBJ2-1 provide the parts outside the CDR3, is KAGVTQTPRYLIKTRGQQVTLSCSPISGHRSVSWYQQTPGQGLQFLFEYFSETQRNKGNFPGRFSGRQFSNSRSEMNVSTLELGDSALYLCASSLGLGDPFFGPGTRLTVL.

This clone appeared a single time. The genes are TRBV10-2 and TRBJ2-7; possibly TRBD2 for D (6 bases). CDR1 is WSHSY and CDR2 is SAAADI in the germline V gene. V was shortened by 0 bases and J by 7 bases, with 13 bases between the two germline ends. CDR3 length: 14 amino acids. DNA for the CDR3: TGCGCCAGCAGTGAGTCGCGGAGGGCGGGGGAGCAGTACTTC. Encoded protein: CASSESRRAGEQYF.

V and J are TRBV28 and TRBJ2-1; D possibly corresponds to TRBD1 (6 bases). Germline V gene sequence: CDR1 MDHEN, CDR2 SYDVKM. This CDR3 is built from 15 residues. With 2 bases removed from V and 4 bases from J, the gap between germline ends came to 12 bases. The CDR3 DNA reads TGTGCCAGCAGTTTAGCAGGGGCTGGGTACAATGAGCAGTTCTTC. Its protein is CASSLAGAGYNEQFF.

CDR3 DNA sequence: TGTGCCAGCAGCGTGCAGAACTCCTACAATGAGCAGTTCTTC. It yields the protein CASSVQNSYNEQFF. The chain combines TRBV9 with TRBJ2-1; D is undetermined. The CDR3 covers 14 residues. The V end was cut by 2 bases, the J end by 0 bases, with 6 bases between. CDR1 SGDLS and CDR2 YYNGEE come from the germline V gene.

The CDR3: CASGSGNTEAFF. As DNA, the CDR3 is TGTGCCAGCGGGTCAGGCAACACTGAAGCTTTCTTT. This chain uses TRBV27 with TRBJ1-1; D remains ambiguous. This CDR3 contains 12 residues. Trimming shortened V by 8 bases and J by 2 bases, and 9 bases separated the two germline ends. Germline V gene data show CDR1 as MNHEY and CDR2 as SMNVEV (reference sequence).

This sequence joins TRBV15 and TRBJ1-2, with D uncertain. CDR3 length equals 16 residues. Germline CDR1 and CDR2: LNHNV and YYDKDF (reference sequence). Between the trimmed V and J ends, which lost 0 bases and 1 base, there was a span of 12 bases. CDR3 sequence: CATSRDTRADNYGYTF. The CDR3 DNA reads as TGTGCCACCAGCAGAGATACGCGGGCAGATAACTATGGCTACACCTTC.

The chain couples TRBV15 to TRBJ1-4; maybe TRBD1 (6 bases). The CDR3 loop spans 16 amino acids. Trimming pared 5 bases from V and 4 bases from J, leaving 17 bases between. Germline CDR1 reads LNHNV; CDR2 reads YYDKDF (reference sequence). The CDR3 DNA is TGTGCCACCAGCCCAACCCCGGCAGGGGTTAATGAAAAACTGTTTTTT. This gives the protein CATSPTPAGVNEKLFF.

The CDR3 DNA reads as TGTGCCAGCAGCGCCTTTCCCCGGGCAGAGCCCCAGCATTTT. It translates to CASSAFPRAEPQHF. The chain couples TRBV27 to TRBJ1-5; D gene uncertain. Between the trimmed V and J ends, which lost 6 bases and 8 bases, there was a span of 17 bases. Looked up from germline, CDR1 is MNHEY and CDR2 is SMNVEV (reference sequence). The CDR3 is 14 residues long.

This chain links TRBV4-1 with TRBJ2-6; D remains ambiguous. The germline V and J ends were trimmed by 3 bases and 0 bases, with 3 bases remaining between them. Germline CDR1 is MGHRA and CDR2 is YSYEKL. The CDR3 extends over 14 amino acids. As DNA, the CDR3 is TGCGCCAGCAGCCATAGCTCTGGGGCCAACGTCCTGACTTTC. Translation gives CASSHSSGANVLTF.

The chain links TRBV4-1 to TRBJ2-7; TRBD2 aligns across 8 bases. Germline V gene data show CDR1 as MGHRA and CDR2 as YSYEKL. The CDR3 runs to 15 residues. The V gene end was trimmed by 3 bases and the J gene end by 4 bases; junction bases not matched to a gene: 8. The CDR3, as DNA: TGCGCCAGCAGCCAGGCCGGGACTAGAATGTACGAGCAGTACTTC. Translated: CASSQAGTRMYEQYF.

The chain has TRBV15 and TRBJ2-7; D may be TRBD1 (5 bases). CDR1 is LNHNV and CDR2 is YYDKDF in the germline V gene (reference sequence). The CDR3 runs to 14 residues. Trimming pared 5 bases from V and 0 bases from J, leaving 11 bases between. In nucleotides, the CDR3 is TGTGCCACCAGCCCTTCAGGGTACTCCTACGAGCAGTACTTC. This codes for CATSPSGYSYEQYF.

CDR3 coding DNA: TGTGCCAGCAGCCCCGGGACTAGCGGCCTTAATAGGGATACGCAGTATTTT. This gives the protein CASSPGTSGLNRDTQYF. The chain employs TRBV27 and TRBJ2-3, with 11 bases that match TRBD2. The CDR3 is made up of 17 amino acids. Trimming cost V 6 bases and J 6 bases; bases outside gene matches: 14. CDR1 is MNHEY, CDR2 SMNVEV, per germline (reference sequence).

Remarks on this clone: The same CDR3 also results from other DNA sequences found in this sample. J is TRBJ2-2 and V is TRBV9; unclear D gene. Trimming stripped 2 bases from V and 5 bases from J, with 4 bases between. Germline V gene lookup returns CDR1 SGDLS and CDR2 YYNGEE. This CDR3 is 12 amino acids long. This chain's CDR3 is CASSVRTGELFF. In DNA form, the CDR3 reads TGTGCCAGCAGCGTTAGAACCGGGGAGCTGTTTTTT.

J is TRBJ1-4 and V is TRBV4-1; TRBD1 might be the D (5 bases). Looked up from germline, CDR1 is MGHRA and CDR2 is YSYEKL. The CDR3 contains 16 residues. V was cut by 5 bases and J by 4 bases, with 17 bases left in between. The CDR3 sequence: CASSDGALNYNEKLFF. CDR3 DNA sequence: TGCGCCAGCAGCGACGGGGCGTTAAACTATAATGAAAAACTGTTTTTT.

V usage is TRBV28 and J usage is TRBJ2-1, with TRBD2 matching 13 bases. The CDR3 totals 18 residues. The ends lost 4 bases at V and 3 bases at J; junction bases unmatched: 9. Per germline, CDR1 MDHEN and CDR2 SYDVKM. The chain's CDR3 is CASSSLSGTSGNYNEQFF. The CDR3 nucleotides read TGTGCCAGCAGTTCTTTATCCGGGACTAGCGGGAACTACAATGAGCAGTTCTTC. The entire variable domain, with the rest obtained from reference TRBV28 and TRBJ2-1, is as follows: DVKVTQSSRYLVKRTGEKVFLECVQDMDHENMFWYRQDPGLGLRLIYFSYDVKMKEKGDIPEGYSVSREKKERFSLILESASTNQTSMYLCASSSLSGTSGNYNEQFFGPGTRLTVL.

The J gene is TRBJ2-2, the V gene TRBV29-1, with D unclear. The CDR3 is 13 residues long. V lost 6 bases and J 2 bases, leaving 10 bases between the germline ends. CDR1 SQVTM and CDR2 ANQGSEA come from the germline V gene. CDR3 bases: TGCAGCGTGGCTCAGGTTAACACCGGGGAGCTGTTTTTT. Translation: CSVAQVNTGELFF.